This TCR beta chain was obtained from a study of blood T cell repertoires in COVID-19. About the study: Sources were T cells, B-cell-depleted T cells, or PBMCs; the material itself was cDNA or gDNA.

The CDR3 is 14 residues long. Germline loops: CDR1 KGHSH, CDR2 LQKENI. With 3 bases clipped from V and 7 bases from J, the junction kept 7 bases outside the gene matches. Only in-frame clones appear in the TCRdb table, and some are missing; sequencing was by immunoSEQ multiplex PCR. The table records tens of thousands of clones, about 86% of them present only once. The clonotype comes from a woman aged 60-75 years with acute or convalescent COVID-19. The sequenced sample was peripheral blood. J is TRBJ1-2 and V is TRBV18; 8 bases line up with TRBD1. The CDR3 nucleotides read TGTGCCAGCTCACCCCTAGACAGGGGTTCTGGCTACACCTTC. This gives the protein CASSPLDRGSGYTF.